This T cell receptor (beta chain) was identified during a study of patients and donors after allogeneic stem cell transplantation. TCRdb re-called the RT-PCR reads with MiXCR, one entry per CDR3 protein. There are approximately 150,000 distinct CDR3 sequences in the sample; roughly 22% occur only once, and roughly a quarter lies in the top ten. Trimming removed 7 bases at V and 4 bases at J, with 16 bases between. The CDR3 length is 13 residues. CDR1 and CDR2 (germline): DFQATT, SNEGSKA (reference sequence). This clonotype has more than one count but fewer than ten. Sequenced input: blood, either unsorted or a sorted T cell fraction (not recorded which). This chain connects TRBV20-1 to TRBJ1-2; tentatively, D is TRBD1 (6 bases). The receptor was isolated from a human donor who was either an allogeneic HSCT recipient or a stem cell or donor lymphocyte infusion donor (not recorded which). It is not recorded whose cells these are; they may come from a transplant donor. In nucleotides, the CDR3 is TGCAGTGTTTACAGGGTCTCCACCTATGGCTACACCTTC. It translates to CSVYRVSTYGYTF.